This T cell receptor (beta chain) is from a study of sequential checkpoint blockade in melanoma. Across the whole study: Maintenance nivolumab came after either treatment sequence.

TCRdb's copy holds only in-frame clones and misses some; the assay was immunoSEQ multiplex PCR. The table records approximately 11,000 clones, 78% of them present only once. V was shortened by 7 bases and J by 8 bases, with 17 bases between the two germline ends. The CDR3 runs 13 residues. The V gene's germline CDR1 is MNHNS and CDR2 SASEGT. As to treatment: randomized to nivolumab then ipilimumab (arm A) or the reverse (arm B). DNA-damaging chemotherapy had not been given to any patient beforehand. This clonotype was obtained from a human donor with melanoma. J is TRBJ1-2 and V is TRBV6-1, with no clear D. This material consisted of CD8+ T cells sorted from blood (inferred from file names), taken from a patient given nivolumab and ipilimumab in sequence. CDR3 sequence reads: CASIGTIWRGYTF. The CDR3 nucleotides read TGTGCCAGCATCGGCACGATATGGAGGGGCTACACCTTC.